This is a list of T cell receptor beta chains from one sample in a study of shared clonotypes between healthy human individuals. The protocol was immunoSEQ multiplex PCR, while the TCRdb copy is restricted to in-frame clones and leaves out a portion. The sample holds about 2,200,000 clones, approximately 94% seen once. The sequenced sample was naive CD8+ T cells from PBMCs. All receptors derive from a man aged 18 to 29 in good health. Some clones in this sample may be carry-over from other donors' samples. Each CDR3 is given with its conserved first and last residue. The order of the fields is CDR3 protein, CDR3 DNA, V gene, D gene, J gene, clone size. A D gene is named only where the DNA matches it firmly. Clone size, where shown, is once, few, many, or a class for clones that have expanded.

cdr3_aa: CASSQEAATPETQYF; cdr3_nt: TGTGCCAGCAGCCAAGAGGCGGCTACACCAGAGACCCAGTACTTC; v_call: TRBV14; d_call: .; j_call: TRBJ2-5; clone_size: .
cdr3_aa: CSGETSGTDTQYF; cdr3_nt: TGCAGCGGGGAGACTAGCGGGACAGATACGCAGTATTTT; v_call: TRBV29-1; d_call: TRBD2; j_call: TRBJ2-3; clone_size: .
cdr3_aa: CASSEVGSGSHEQFF; cdr3_nt: TGTGCCAGCAGCGAAGTGGGTAGCGGGTCCCATGAGCAGTTCTTC; v_call: TRBV9; d_call: TRBD2; j_call: TRBJ2-1; clone_size: .
cdr3_aa: CASSWPGTSAFTDTQYF; cdr3_nt: TGTGCCAGCAGTTGGCCCGGGACTAGCGCTTTCACAGATACGCAGTATTTT; v_call: TRBV11-2; d_call: TRBD2; j_call: TRBJ2-3; clone_size: .
cdr3_aa: CASSLRLRAREQSGELFF; cdr3_nt: TGCGCCAGCAGCTTGAGGCTACGAGCGCGGGAGCAAAGCGGGGAGCTGTTTTTT; v_call: TRBV5-1; d_call: TRBD2; j_call: TRBJ2-2; clone_size: .
cdr3_aa: CASSRRDRGYTGELFF; cdr3_nt: TGTGCCAGCAGCCGACGCGACAGGGGTTATACCGGGGAGCTGTTTTTT; v_call: TRBV7-9; d_call: TRBD1; j_call: TRBJ2-2; clone_size: .
cdr3_aa: CASLGGLTEAFF; cdr3_nt: TGTGCCAGCCTAGGGGGCTTGACTGAAGCTTTCTTT; v_call: TRBV25-1; d_call: TRBD1; j_call: TRBJ1-1; clone_size: few
cdr3_aa: CASSDPGTSSYEQYF; cdr3_nt: TGCGCCAGCAGCGATCCCGGGACAAGTTCTTACGAGCAGTACTTC; v_call: TRBV5-1; d_call: .; j_call: TRBJ2-7; clone_size: .
cdr3_aa: CASAPGQSSGNTIYF; cdr3_nt: TGTGCCAGCGCACCGGGACAGAGCTCTGGAAACACCATATATTTT; v_call: TRBV6-5; d_call: TRBD1; j_call: TRBJ1-3; clone_size: .
cdr3_aa: CASSQQSGGATNYGYTF; cdr3_nt: TGTGCCAGCAGCCAACAATCAGGGGGCGCGACTAACTATGGCTACACCTTC; v_call: TRBV16; d_call: TRBD1; j_call: TRBJ1-2; clone_size: .
cdr3_aa: CASSQQGYYGYTF; cdr3_nt: TGTGCCAGCAGCCAACAGGGGTACTATGGCTACACCTTC; v_call: TRBV7-3; d_call: TRBD1; j_call: TRBJ1-2; clone_size: .
cdr3_aa: CASSVESAGEQFF; cdr3_nt: TGTGCCAGCAGCGTAGAGTCGGCTGGGGAGCAGTTCTTC; v_call: TRBV9; d_call: .; j_call: TRBJ2-1; clone_size: .
cdr3_aa: CASSSLGGKNTEAFF; cdr3_nt: TGCGCCAGCAGCTCACTGGGGGGGAAGAACACTGAAGCTTTCTTT; v_call: TRBV4-1; d_call: .; j_call: TRBJ1-1; clone_size: .
cdr3_aa: CASSYSSGRALYEQYF; cdr3_nt: TGTGCCAGCAGTTACTCGAGCGGGAGGGCCCTGTACGAGCAGTACTTC; v_call: TRBV6-5; d_call: TRBD2; j_call: TRBJ2-7; clone_size: .
cdr3_aa: CASSLSGTGESYEQYF; cdr3_nt: TGTGCCAGCAGTTTGTCCGGGACAGGGGAATCCTACGAGCAGTACTTC; v_call: TRBV28; d_call: TRBD1; j_call: TRBJ2-7; clone_size: .
cdr3_aa: CASSEGYGETQYF; cdr3_nt: TGTGCCAGCAGTGAAGGTTATGGAGAGACCCAGTACTTC; v_call: TRBV6-4; d_call: .; j_call: TRBJ2-5; clone_size: .